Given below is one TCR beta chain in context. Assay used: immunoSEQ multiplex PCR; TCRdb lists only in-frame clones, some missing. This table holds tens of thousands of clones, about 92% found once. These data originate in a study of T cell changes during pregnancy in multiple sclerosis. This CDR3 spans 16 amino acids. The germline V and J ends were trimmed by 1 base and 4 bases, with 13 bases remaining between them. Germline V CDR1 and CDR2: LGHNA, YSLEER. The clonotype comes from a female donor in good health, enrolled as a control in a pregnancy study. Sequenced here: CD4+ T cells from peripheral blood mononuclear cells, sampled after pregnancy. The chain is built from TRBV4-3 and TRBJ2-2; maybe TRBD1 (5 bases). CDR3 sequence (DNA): TGCGCCAGCAGCCAAGGCCCAGGGCGAGGCACCGGGGAGCTGTTTTTT. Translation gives CASSQGPGRGTGELFF.